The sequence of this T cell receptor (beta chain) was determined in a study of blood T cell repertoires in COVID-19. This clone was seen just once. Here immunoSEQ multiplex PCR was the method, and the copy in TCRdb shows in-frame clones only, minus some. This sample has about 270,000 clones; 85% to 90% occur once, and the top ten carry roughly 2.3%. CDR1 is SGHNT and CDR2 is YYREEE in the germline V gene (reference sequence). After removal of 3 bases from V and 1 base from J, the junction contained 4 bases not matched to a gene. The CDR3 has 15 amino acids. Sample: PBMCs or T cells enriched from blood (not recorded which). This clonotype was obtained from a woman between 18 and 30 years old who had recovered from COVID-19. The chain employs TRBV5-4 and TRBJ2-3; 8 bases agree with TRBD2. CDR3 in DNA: TGTGCCAGCAGCTCGGGGGGGCGGGGCACAGATACGCAGTATTTT. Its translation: CASSSGGRGTDTQYF.